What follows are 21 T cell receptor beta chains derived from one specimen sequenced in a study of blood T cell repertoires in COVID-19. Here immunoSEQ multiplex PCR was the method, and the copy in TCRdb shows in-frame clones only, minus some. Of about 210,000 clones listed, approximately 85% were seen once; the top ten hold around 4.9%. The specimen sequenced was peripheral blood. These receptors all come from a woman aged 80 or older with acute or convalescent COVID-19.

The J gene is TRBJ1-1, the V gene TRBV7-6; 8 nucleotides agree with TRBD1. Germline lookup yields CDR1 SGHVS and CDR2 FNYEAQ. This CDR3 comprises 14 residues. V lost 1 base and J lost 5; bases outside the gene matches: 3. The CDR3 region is CASSLVYRGTEAFF. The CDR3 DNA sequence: TGTGCCAGCAGCTTAGTGTACAGGGGGACTGAAGCTTTCTTT.

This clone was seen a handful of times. CDR3 protein: CASSQDHSGSSTVETQYF. CDR3 bases: TGTGCCAGCAGCCAAGATCATAGCGGGAGTTCGACGGTAGAGACCCAGTACTTC. The chain is built from TRBV4-2 and TRBJ2-5, with 9 bases identical to TRBD2. This CDR3 comprises 18 residues. Germline V gene lookup returns CDR1 LGHNA and CDR2 YNFKEQ. Germline trimming cut 0 bases from V and 4 bases from J; bases unmatched to any gene: 12.

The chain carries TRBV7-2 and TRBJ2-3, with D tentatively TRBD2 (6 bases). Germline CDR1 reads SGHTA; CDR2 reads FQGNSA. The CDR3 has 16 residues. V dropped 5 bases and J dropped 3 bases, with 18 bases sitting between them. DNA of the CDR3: TGTGCCAGCAGCCAGATCGGGGGTCCTTGGACAGATACGCAGTATTTT. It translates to CASSQIGGPWTDTQYF.

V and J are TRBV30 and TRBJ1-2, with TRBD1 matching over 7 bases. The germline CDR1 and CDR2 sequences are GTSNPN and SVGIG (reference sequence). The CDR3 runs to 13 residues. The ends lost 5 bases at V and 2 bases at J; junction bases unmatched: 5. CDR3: CAWSGDSNYGYTF. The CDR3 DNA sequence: TGTGCCTGGTCCGGGGACAGCAACTATGGCTACACCTTC.

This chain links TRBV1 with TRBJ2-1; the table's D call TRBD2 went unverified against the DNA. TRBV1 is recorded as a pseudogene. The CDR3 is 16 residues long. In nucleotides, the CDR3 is TGCACCAGCAGCCAAGATGCTAGCGGGAGCCACAATGAGCAGTTCTTC. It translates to CTSSQDASGSHNEQFF.

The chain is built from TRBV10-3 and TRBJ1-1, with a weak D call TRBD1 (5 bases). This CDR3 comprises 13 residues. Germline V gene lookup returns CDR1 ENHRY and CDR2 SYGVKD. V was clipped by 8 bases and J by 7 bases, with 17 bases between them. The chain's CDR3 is CAIRSTTEIEAFF. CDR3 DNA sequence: TGTGCCATCCGATCGACGACAGAAATTGAAGCTTTCTTT.

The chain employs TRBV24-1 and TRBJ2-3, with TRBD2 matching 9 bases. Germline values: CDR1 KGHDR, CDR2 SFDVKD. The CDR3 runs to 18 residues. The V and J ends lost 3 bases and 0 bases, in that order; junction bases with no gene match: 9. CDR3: CATSDPGSSGGSTDTQYF. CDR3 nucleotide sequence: TGTGCCACCAGTGATCCGGGGAGTAGCGGGGGTAGCACAGATACGCAGTATTTT.

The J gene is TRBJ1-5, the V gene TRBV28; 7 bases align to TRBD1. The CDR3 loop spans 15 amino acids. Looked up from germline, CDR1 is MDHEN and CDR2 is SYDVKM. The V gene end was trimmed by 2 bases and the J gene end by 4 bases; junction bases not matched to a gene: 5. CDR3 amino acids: CASSLGGTENQPQHF. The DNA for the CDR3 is TGTGCCAGCAGTTTAGGAGGGACAGAAAATCAGCCCCAGCATTTT.

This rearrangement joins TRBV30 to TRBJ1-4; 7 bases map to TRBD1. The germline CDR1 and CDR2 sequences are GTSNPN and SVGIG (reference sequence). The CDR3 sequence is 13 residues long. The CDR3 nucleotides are TGTGCTACCGACAGGGAGACGAGGGAAAAACTGTTTTTT. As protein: CATDRETREKLFF.

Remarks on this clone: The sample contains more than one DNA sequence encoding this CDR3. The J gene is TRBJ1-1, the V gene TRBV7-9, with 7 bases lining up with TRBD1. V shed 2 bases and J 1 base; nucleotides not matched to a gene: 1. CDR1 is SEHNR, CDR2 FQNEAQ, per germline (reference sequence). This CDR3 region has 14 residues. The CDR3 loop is CASSLQGGNTEAFF. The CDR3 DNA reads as TGTGCCAGCAGCTTACAGGGGGGGAACACTGAAGCTTTCTTT.

The CDR3 bases are TGTGCCAGCTCACCGGGACAGGGGAACTCCTACGAGCAGTACTTC. Its translation: CASSPGQGNSYEQYF. The chain employs TRBV18 and TRBJ2-7; 10 bases are a match to TRBD1. The CDR3 totals 15 residues. V lost 3 bases to trimming and J lost 0 bases; unmatched junction nucleotides: 2. CDR1 is KGHSH, CDR2 LQKENI, per germline.

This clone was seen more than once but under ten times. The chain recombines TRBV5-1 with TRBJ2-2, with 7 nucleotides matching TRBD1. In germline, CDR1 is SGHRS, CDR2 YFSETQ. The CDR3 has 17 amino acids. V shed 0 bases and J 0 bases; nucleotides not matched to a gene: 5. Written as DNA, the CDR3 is TGCGCCAGCAGCTTGGATAGGGGGCCGACGAACACCGGGGAGCTGTTTTTT. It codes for CASSLDRGPTNTGELFF.

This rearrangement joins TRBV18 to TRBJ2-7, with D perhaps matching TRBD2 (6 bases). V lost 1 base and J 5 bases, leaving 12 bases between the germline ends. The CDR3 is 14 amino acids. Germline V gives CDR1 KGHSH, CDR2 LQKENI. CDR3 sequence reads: CASSPLRGWDEQYF. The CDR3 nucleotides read TGTGCCAGCTCACCACTTCGGGGGTGGGACGAGCAGTACTTC.

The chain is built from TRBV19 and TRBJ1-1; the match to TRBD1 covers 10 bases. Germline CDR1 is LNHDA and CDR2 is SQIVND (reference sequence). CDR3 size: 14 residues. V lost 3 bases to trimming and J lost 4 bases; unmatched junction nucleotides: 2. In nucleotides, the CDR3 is TGTGCCAGTAGTATGAGGACAGGGGGCACTGAAGCTTTCTTT. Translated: CASSMRTGGTEAFF.

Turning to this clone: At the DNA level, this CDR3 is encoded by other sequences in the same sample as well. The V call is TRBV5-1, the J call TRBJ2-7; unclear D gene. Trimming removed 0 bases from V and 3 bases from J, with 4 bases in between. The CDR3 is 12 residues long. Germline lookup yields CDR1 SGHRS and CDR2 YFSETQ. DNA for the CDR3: TGCGCCAGCAGCTTGGACGGCTACGAGCAGTACTTC. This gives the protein CASSLDGYEQYF.

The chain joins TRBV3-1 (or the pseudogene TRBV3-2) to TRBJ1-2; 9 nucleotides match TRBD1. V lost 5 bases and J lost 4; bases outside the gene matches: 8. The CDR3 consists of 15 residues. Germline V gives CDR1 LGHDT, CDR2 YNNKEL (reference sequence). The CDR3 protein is CASSYGQGMGYGYTF. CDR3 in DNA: TGTGCCAGCAGCTACGGACAGGGGATGGGCTATGGCTACACCTTC.

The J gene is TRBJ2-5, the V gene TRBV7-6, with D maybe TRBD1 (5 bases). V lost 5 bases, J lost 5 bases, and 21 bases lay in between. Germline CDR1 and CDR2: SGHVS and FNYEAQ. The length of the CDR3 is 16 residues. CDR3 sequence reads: CASSPGPVRAGETQYF. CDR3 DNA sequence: TGTGCCAGCAGCCCCGGGCCGGTCAGGGCTGGCGAGACCCAGTACTTC.

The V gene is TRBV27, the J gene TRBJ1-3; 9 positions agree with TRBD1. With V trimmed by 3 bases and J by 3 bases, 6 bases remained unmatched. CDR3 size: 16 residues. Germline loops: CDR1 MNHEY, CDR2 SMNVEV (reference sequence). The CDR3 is CASSFTGTGSGNTIYF. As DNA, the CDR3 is TGTGCCAGCAGTTTTACCGGGACAGGGAGTGGAAACACCATATATTTT.

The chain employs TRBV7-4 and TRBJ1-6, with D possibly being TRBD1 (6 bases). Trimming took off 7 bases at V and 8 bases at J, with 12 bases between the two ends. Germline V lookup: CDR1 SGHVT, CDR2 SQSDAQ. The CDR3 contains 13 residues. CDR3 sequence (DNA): TGTGCCAGCACCCTCCACAGGGATTCACCCCTCCACTTT. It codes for CASTLHRDSPLHF.

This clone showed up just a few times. Here the CDR3 reads CASSLAPRVAKNIQYF. The CDR3 coding sequence is TGCGCCAGCAGCTTGGCCCCGAGAGTAGCCAAAAACATTCAGTACTTC. The chain employs TRBV5-1 and TRBJ2-4; D unclear. Deletions cut 0 bases from V and 0 bases from J, with 10 bases between. In germline, CDR1 is SGHRS, CDR2 YFSETQ. This CDR3 is built from 16 residues.

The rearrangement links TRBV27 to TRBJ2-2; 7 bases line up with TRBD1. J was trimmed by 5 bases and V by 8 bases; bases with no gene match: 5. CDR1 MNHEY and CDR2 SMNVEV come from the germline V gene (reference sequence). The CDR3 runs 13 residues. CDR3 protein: CASRQGKTGELFF. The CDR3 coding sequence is TGTGCCAGCCGACAGGGTAAAACCGGGGAGCTGTTTTTT.